Listed below are T cell receptor beta chains from one sample, sequenced in a study of T cell responses to AZD1222 COVID-19 vaccine. Clones were sequenced by immunoSEQ multiplex PCR, and TCRdb holds only the in-frame ones, with some missing. This sample has about 96,000 clones, with roughly 87% found just once. The source was peripheral blood, collected on day 0 of AZD1222 vaccination. The receptors here all came from an adult in good health. CDR3s include the opening cysteine and the closing phenylalanine or tryptophan. The D gene is left open where the match is weak. Expanded clones get a size class; other rows say once, few or many, or leave the size out.

D gene,clone size,J gene,V gene,CDR3 protein,CDR3 DNA
-,-,TRBJ1-1,TRBV3-1/TRBV3-2,CASSQWGRFTEAFF,TGTGCCAGCAGCCAATGGGGGCGGTTCACTGAAGCTTTCTTT
-,once,TRBJ1-3,TRBV28,CASSLWSEGSAGNTIYF,TGTGCCAGCAGTTTATGGTCTGAGGGATCTGCTGGAAACACCATATATTTT
TRBD1,-,TRBJ1-1,TRBV5-6,CASSLEGADTEAFF,TGTGCCAGCAGCTTGGAGGGGGCTGACACTGAAGCTTTCTTT
-,-,TRBJ2-5,TRBV2,CASSELRVRETQYF,TGTGCCAGCAGTGAGTTAAGGGTTAGGGAGACCCAGTACTTC
-,-,TRBJ1-1,TRBV5-1,CASSFWENTEAFF,TGCGCCAGCAGCTTCTGGGAGAACACTGAAGCTTTCTTT
TRBD1,once,TRBJ2-6,TRBV11-2,CASSLTGAGANVLTF,TGTGCCAGCAGCTTGACAGGGGCTGGGGCCAACGTCCTGACTTTC
TRBD2,-,TRBJ2-1,TRBV5-1,CASSFSGGAYNEQFF,TGCGCCAGCAGCTTTAGCGGGGGGGCCTACAATGAGCAGTTCTTC
TRBD2,-,TRBJ2-3,TRBV5-8,CASSGGLAGLTDTQYF,TGTGCCAGCAGCGGGGGACTAGCGGGGCTCACAGATACGCAGTATTTT
-,once,TRBJ1-2,TRBV10-3,CAISERGGGGYTF,TGTGCCATCAGTGAACGGGGGGGCGGGGGCTACACCTTC
-,-,TRBJ1-1,TRBV19,CASTRTGGGKRAEAFF,TGTGCCAGCACCCGAACCGGGGGGGGAAAACGGGCTGAAGCTTTCTTT
TRBD1,-,TRBJ2-5,TRBV7-2,CASSLVGDRQETQYF,TGTGCCAGCAGCTTAGTTGGGGACAGACAAGAGACCCAGTACTTC
-,-,TRBJ2-1,TRBV28,CASRGPYNEQFF,TGTGCCAGCAGGGGCCCCTACAATGAGCAGTTCTTC
-,-,TRBJ1-4,TRBV3-1/TRBV3-2,CASSQGEEKLFF,TGTGCCAGCAGCCAAGGGGAGGAAAAACTGTTTTTT
-,-,TRBJ1-2,TRBV20-1,CSAWGHGYTF,TGCAGTGCTTGGGGGCATGGCTACACCTTC
-,-,TRBJ1-6,TRBV7-3,CASSLGPGNNSPLHF,TGTGCCAGCAGCTTAGGGCCGGGAAATAATTCACCCCTCCACTTT
-,-,TRBJ1-6,TRBV9,CASSVSLGQGNTPLHF,TGTGCCAGCAGCGTCTCCCTGGGGCAGGGTAACACACCCCTCCACTTT
-,-,TRBJ1-6,TRBV18,CASSPGAGADNSPLHF,TGTGCCAGCTCACCAGGAGCAGGGGCCGATAATTCACCCCTCCACTTT
-,-,TRBJ2-2,TRBV7-2,CASSPTWNTGELFF,TGTGCCAGCAGCCCCACATGGAACACCGGGGAGCTGTTTTTT
TRBD1,-,TRBJ2-2,TRBV5-1,CASSRDRANTGELFF,TGCGCCAGCAGCCGGGACAGGGCGAACACCGGGGAGCTGTTTTTT
TRBD2,-,TRBJ2-3,TRBV6-5,CASNLLAGGQDTQYF,TGTGCCAGCAACCTATTAGCGGGGGGGCAAGATACGCAGTATTTT
-,-,TRBJ1-1,TRBV5-6,CASTASSLKPGGSFF,TGTGCCAGCACCGCGTCCTCCCTCAAGCCGGGTGGGTCTTTCTTT
-,-,TRBJ2-1,TRBV3-1/TRBV3-2,CASSQDGNEQFF,TGTGCCAGCAGCCAAGACGGGAATGAGCAGTTCTTC
-,-,TRBJ1-1,TRBV6-5,CASRTPGHQNTEAFF,TGTGCCAGCAGAACGCCGGGACACCAAAACACTGAAGCTTTCTTT
TRBD2,-,TRBJ2-7,TRBV3-1/TRBV3-2,CASSQDGRAPYEQYF,TGTGCCAGCAGCCAAGATGGGAGGGCTCCCTACGAGCAGTACTTC
TRBD1,-,TRBJ2-4,TRBV12-3/TRBV12-4,CASSFQGADIQYF,TGTGCCAGCAGTTTCCAGGGGGCGGACATTCAGTACTTC
TRBD2,-,TRBJ2-1,TRBV18,CASSLPDGGMFEQFF,TGTGCCAGCTCACTCCCCGACGGGGGGATGTTTGAGCAGTTCTTC
TRBD1,-,TRBJ1-5,TRBV28,CASSLARPGQGRYSNQPQHF,TGTGCCAGCAGTTTAGCCCGCCCGGGACAGGGGCGATATAGCAATCAGCCCCAGCATTTT
TRBD2,-,TRBJ2-1,TRBV5-1,CASSIDEISGGDEQFF,TGCGCCAGCAGCATTGATGAAATTAGCGGGGGGGATGAGCAGTTCTTC
-,-,TRBJ1-1,TRBV2,CASSAYMNTEAFF,TGTGCCAGCAGCGCATACATGAACACTGAAGCTTTCTTT
-,-,TRBJ2-1,TRBV18,CASSPSMNRDYEQFF,TGTGCCAGCTCACCTAGTATGAACAGGGACTATGAGCAGTTCTTC
TRBD1,-,TRBJ1-5,TRBV5-3,CARSRGTEPSNQPQHF,TGTGCCAGAAGCCGTGGGACAGAGCCCAGCAATCAGCCCCAGCATTTT
-,-,TRBJ1-4,TRBV9,CASSGSGVREKLFF,TGTGCCAGCAGTGGGTCAGGGGTCAGGGAAAAACTGTTTTTT
-,-,TRBJ1-4,TRBV7-8,CASSALGPANEKLFF,TGTGCCAGCAGCGCCCTAGGTCCCGCTAATGAAAAACTGTTTTTT
TRBD2,-,TRBJ2-2,TRBV11-3,CASSLEGLAGGPNPLTTGELFF,TGTGCCAGCAGCTTAGAGGGACTAGCGGGGGGCCCGAACCCCCTTACCACCGGGGAGCTGTTTTTT
-,-,TRBJ2-6,TRBV4-1,CASRLAGANVLTF,TGCGCCAGTCGATTGGCTGGGGCCAACGTCCTGACTTTC
-,-,TRBJ1-6,TRBV5-4,CASSLRAGRNSPLHF,TGTGCCAGCAGCTTAAGGGCAGGGCGGAATTCACCCCTCCACTTT
-,few,TRBJ2-2,TRBV5-1,CASSGLGPGELFF,TGCGCCAGCAGCGGACTGGGTCCCGGGGAGCTGTTTTTT
-,once,TRBJ2-5,TRBV5-1,CASSLSNQETQYF,TGCGCCAGCAGCTTGTCTAATCAAGAGACCCAGTACTTC
-,-,TRBJ1-1,TRBV28,CASEAGSTEAFF,TGTGCCAGCGAGGCGGGGAGCACTGAAGCTTTCTTT
-,-,TRBJ1-1,TRBV29-1,CSVIESFPLTEAFF,TGCAGCGTGATCGAGTCATTCCCCTTGACTGAAGCTTTCTTT
-,-,TRBJ2-1,TRBV3-1/TRBV3-2,CASSQDPALAQFF,TGTGCCAGCAGCCAAGATCCTGCCCTAGCACAGTTCTTC
-,-,TRBJ1-2,TRBV15,CATSRDLADSISNYGYTF,TGTGCCACCAGCAGAGATCTGGCAGATTCAATCTCTAACTATGGCTACACCTTC
-,-,TRBJ1-6,TRBV27,CATSSGGSPLHF,TGTGCCACCTCATCTGGAGGTTCACCCCTCCACTTT
-,-,TRBJ1-5,TRBV5-6,CASSLWSDQPQHF,TGTGCCAGCAGCTTGTGGTCCGATCAGCCCCAGCATTTT
-,-,TRBJ2-7,TRBV7-2,CASSLLGPNYEQYF,TGTGCCAGCAGCTTACTGGGACCCAACTACGAGCAGTACTTC
-,many,TRBJ1-3,TRBV5-1,CASSLDPSIRNTIYF,TGCGCCAGCAGCTTGGATCCCTCCATCAGAAACACCATATATTTT
-,few,TRBJ1-6,TRBV7-3,CASSQHGDDSPLHF,TGTGCCAGCAGCCAACATGGGGACGATTCACCCCTCCACTTT
-,-,TRBJ2-1,TRBV24-1,CATSDSGANTYNEQFF,TGTGCCACCAGTGATTCAGGGGCTAACACCTACAATGAGCAGTTCTTC
-,-,TRBJ1-6,TRBV9,CASSYTGSSYNSPLHF,TGTGCCAGCAGCTACACAGGGAGCTCCTATAATTCACCCCTCCACTTT
-,-,TRBJ2-5,TRBV7-2,CASSSARESGETQYF,TGTGCCAGCAGCTCGGCTAGGGAGTCGGGAGAGACCCAGTACTTC
-,few,TRBJ1-5,TRBV28,CASSLNLGTLDRPQHF,TGTGCCAGCAGTCTAAATCTTGGGACACTCGACCGGCCCCAGCATTTT
-,-,TRBJ1-2,TRBV6-4,CASSEREGYGYTF,TGTGCCAGCAGTGAAAGGGAAGGCTATGGCTACACCTTC